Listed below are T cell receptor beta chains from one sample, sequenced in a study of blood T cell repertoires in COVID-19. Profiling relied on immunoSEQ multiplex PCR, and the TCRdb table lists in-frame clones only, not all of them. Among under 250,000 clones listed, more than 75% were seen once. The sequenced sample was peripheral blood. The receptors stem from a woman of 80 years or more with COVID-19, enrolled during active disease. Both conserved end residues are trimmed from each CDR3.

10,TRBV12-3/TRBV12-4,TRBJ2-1,ASSLDLGEQF
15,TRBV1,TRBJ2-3,TSSQVGTNDSADTQY
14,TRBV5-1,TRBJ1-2,ASSLAGIRTGDGYT
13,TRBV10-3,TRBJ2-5,AISPSGGAGETQY
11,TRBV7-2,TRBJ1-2,ASSEGPGYGYT
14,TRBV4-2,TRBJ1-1,ASSQADRGRGTEAF
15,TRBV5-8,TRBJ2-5,ASSLASSGGPQETQY
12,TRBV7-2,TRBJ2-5,ASSSQRGGETQY
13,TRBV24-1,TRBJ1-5,ATSGVGGMNQPQH
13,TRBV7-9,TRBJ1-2,ASSPSAGANYGYT
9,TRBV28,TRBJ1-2,ATNSHYGYT
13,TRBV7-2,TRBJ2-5,ASSPGAGGQETQY
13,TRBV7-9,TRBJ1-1,ASRWVVQKNTEAF
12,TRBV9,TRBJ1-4,ASSVGEASMGLF
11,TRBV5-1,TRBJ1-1,ASSREVNTEAF
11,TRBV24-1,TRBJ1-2,ATSGGPNYGYT
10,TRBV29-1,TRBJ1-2,SVEKFSYGYT
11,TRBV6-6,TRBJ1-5,ASSSLSNQPQH
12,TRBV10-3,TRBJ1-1,AISTTGGNTEAF
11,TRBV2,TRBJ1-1,ASSGQGNTEAF
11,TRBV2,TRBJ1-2,ASSLQGNYGYT
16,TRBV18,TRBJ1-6,ASSLLRQTSSYNSPLH
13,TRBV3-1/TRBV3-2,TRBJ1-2,ASSQDNNRLYGYT
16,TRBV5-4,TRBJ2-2,ASSSTGAIQVGAGELF
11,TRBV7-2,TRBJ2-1,ASSQDSYNEQF
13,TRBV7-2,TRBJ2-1,ASSSSTSGYNEQF
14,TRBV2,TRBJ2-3,ASRETSGGARDTQY
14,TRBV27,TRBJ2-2,ASSPHHGTGIGELF
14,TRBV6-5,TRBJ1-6,ASSYVQGPYNSPLH
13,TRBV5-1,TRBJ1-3,ASSNTGSSGNTIY
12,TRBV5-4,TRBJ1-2,ASSLDTGGGGYT
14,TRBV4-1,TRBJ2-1,ASSQGRRSSYNEQF
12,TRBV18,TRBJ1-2,ASSRAQGNYGYT
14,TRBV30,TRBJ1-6,AFTIGGSSYNSPLH
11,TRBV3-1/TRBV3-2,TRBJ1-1,ASSKSDSTEAF
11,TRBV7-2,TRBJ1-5,ASSDRTNQPQH
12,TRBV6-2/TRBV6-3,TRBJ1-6,ASSPGTNNSPLH
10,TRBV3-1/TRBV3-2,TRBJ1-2,ASSRADYGYT
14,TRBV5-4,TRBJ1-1,ASSRPGTGLNTEAF
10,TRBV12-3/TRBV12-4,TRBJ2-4,ASSFTGDIQY
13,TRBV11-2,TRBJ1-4,ASSLRGRGQEKLF
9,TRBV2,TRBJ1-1,ASSDLSGAF
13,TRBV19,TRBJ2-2,ASRSGGANTGELF
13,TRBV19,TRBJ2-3,ASSKLAGVADTQY
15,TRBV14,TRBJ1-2,ASSQQGGRGRLNGYT
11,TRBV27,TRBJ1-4,ASSDRGGEKLF
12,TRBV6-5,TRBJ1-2,ASSSRGGRDGYT
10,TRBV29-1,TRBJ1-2,SVAKGDYGYT
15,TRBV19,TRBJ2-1,ASSIDLLAGEYNEQF
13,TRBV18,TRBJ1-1,ASSGSGGTNTEAF